The T cell receptor beta chain described here comes from a study of vaccination and CD4 T cells after COVID-19. The Oncomine TCR Beta short-read assay sequenced DNA from cultured CD4+ T cells. TCRdb re-derived calls from the PCR reads in MiXCR, one entry per CDR3 protein. The repertoire holds 15,000 to 20,000 distinct CDR3 sequences, just over 70% seen once, with about 16% in the top ten. With regard to this clonotype: Antigen unknown.

Treatment denoted: approximately 9-day PBMC culture with coronavirus spike peptide pools or control peptides (ViraFEST assay). Every positive PCR date fell between March and December 2020, earlier than the US Alpha, Beta and Delta variants. The sample consisted of CD4+ T cells from blood, cultured in vitro. The TCR sequence derives from a human donor who had recovered from COVID-19.

CDR3 coding DNA: TGTGCCAGTAGTACGACGACAGGGGGTGGCACTGAAGCTTTCTTT. As protein: CASSTTTGGGTEAFF. The chain links TRBV19 to TRBJ1-1, with 9 bases fitting TRBD1. V lost 4 bases, J lost 4 bases, and 7 bases stayed unmatched. Germline V gives CDR1 LNHDA, CDR2 SQIVND (reference sequence). This CDR3 has 15 amino acids. The variable domain in full, with the rest retrieved from reference TRBV19 and TRBJ1-1, is DGGITQSPKYLFRKEGQNVTLSCEQNLNHDAMYWYRQDPGQGLRLIYYSQIVNDFQKGDIAEGYSVSREKKESFPLTVTSAQKNPTAFYLCASSTTTGGGTEAFFGQGTRLTVV.